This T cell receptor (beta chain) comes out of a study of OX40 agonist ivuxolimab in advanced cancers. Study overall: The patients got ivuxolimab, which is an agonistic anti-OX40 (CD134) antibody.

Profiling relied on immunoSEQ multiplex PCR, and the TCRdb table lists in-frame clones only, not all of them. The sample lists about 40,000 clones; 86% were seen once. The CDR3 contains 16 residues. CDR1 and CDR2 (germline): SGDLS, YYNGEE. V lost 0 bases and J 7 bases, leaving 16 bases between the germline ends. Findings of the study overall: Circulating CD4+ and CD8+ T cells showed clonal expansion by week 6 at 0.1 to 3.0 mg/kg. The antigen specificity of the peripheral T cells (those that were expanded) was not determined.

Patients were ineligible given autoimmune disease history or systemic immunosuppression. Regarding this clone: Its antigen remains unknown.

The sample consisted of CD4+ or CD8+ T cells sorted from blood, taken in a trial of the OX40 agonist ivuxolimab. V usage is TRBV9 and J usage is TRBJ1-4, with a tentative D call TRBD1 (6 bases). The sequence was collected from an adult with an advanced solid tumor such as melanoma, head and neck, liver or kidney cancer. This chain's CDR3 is CASSVARGQGTEKLFF. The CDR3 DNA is TGTGCCAGCAGCGTAGCTAGGGGTCAGGGGACTGAAAAACTGTTTTTT.